One and the same sample provided the 20 T cell receptor beta chains below, sequenced in a study of cytomegalovirus exposure and HLA in healthy donors. The PCR ran on 60 Vbeta and 13 Jbeta primers. The assay was immunoSEQ multiplex PCR, and TCRdb's table has in-frame clones only and misses some. The data hold approximately 180,000 clones, with around 80% observed a single time. Sequencing used PBMCs. These receptors all stem from a man aged 18 to 29 in good health and CMV-seronegative.

V and J are TRBV5-8 and TRBJ2-2; the D is unclear. V was cut by 4 bases and J by 4 bases, with 23 bases left in between. Germline V gene sequence: CDR1 SGHTS, CDR2 YDEGEE. The CDR3 contains 18 residues. The CDR3 sequence is CASSQPPIERISTGELFF. The DNA for the CDR3 is TGTGCCAGCAGCCAACCTCCCATAGAACGTATTAGCACCGGGGAGCTGTTTTTT.

This chain uses TRBV29-1 with TRBJ2-5; a possible D gene is TRBD2 (5 bases). Germline CDR1 and CDR2: SQVTM and ANQGSEA. CDR3 size: 13 residues. V gave up 4 bases and J gave up 0 bases, with 9 bases separating them. The CDR3 sequence is CSVVGGYQETQYF. CDR3 bases: TGCAGCGTTGTAGGCGGGTACCAAGAGACCCAGTACTTC.

The V call is TRBV10-3, the J call TRBJ2-7, with 7 bases aligning to TRBD1. This CDR3 is built from 14 residues. Trimming removed 4 bases from V and 3 bases from J; junction bases left unmatched: 6. Germline V gives CDR1 ENHRY, CDR2 SYGVKD. The CDR3 here is CAISGGTVDYEQYF. The CDR3 region has the DNA TGTGCCATCAGTGGTGGGACAGTAGACTACGAGCAGTACTTC.

The J gene is TRBJ2-5, the V gene TRBV4-2; D unclear. Matching the DNA end better, TRBJ2-7 makes the J call doubtful. Germline assignment: CDR1 LGHNA and CDR2 YNFKEQ. The length of the CDR3 is 16 residues. The chain's CDR3 is CASSQGNRPTLYEQYF. The CDR3 region has the DNA TGTGCCAGCAGCCAAGGCAATCGTCCAACTCTTTACGAGCAGTACTTC.

This rearrangement joins TRBV9 to TRBJ1-5; TRBD1 might be the D (6 bases). The CDR3 has 14 amino acids. Deletions cut 4 bases from V and 3 bases from J, with 11 bases between. Germline V gene data show CDR1 as SGDLS and CDR2 as YYNGEE. The CDR3 protein is CASSQTGTNQPQHF. In nucleotides, the CDR3 is TGTGCCAGCAGCCAAACAGGGACCAATCAGCCCCAGCATTTT.

The rearrangement joins TRBV28 to TRBJ2-3; the match to TRBD2 covers 9 bases. Germline CDR1 MDHEN, CDR2 SYDVKM. J lost 7 bases, V lost 2 bases, and 4 bases had no gene match. This CDR3 comprises 14 residues. The CDR3 coding sequence is TGTGCCAGCAGTTTAGCGGGGGGGCGGAATACGCAGTATTTT. Its protein product is CASSLAGGRNTQYF.

V and J are TRBV19 and TRBJ1-5; maybe TRBD1 (6 bases). The length of the CDR3 is 14 residues. CDR1 and CDR2 (germline): LNHDA, SQIVND (reference sequence). The CDR3 sequence is CATEGHRSNQPQHF. The DNA of the CDR3 is TGTGCGACTGAGGGACACCGTAGCAATCAGCCCCAGCATTTT.

This clone occurred once. V and J are TRBV27 and TRBJ2-1; 9 positions match TRBD2. There are 16 residues in the CDR3. Losses at the gene ends were 1 base for V and 5 bases for J; bases not matched to a gene: 6. The germline CDR1 and CDR2 sequences are MNHEY and SMNVEV (reference sequence). The CDR3 coding sequence is TGTGCCAGCAGTTTATTTGCGGGAGGGCTTGACAATGAGCAGTTCTTC. Translation gives CASSLFAGGLDNEQFF.

The chain combines TRBV4-3 with TRBJ1-2, with D tentatively TRBD1 (5 bases). The germline V and J ends were trimmed by 0 bases and 8 bases, with 16 bases remaining between them. Germline V gene data show CDR1 as LGHNA and CDR2 as YSLEER. This CDR3 has 15 residues. The CDR3 DNA follows: TGCGCCAGCAGCCAAGAGCTTAACAGGTTAGGAGGCTACACCTTC. Translated, it gives CASSQELNRLGGYTF.

The chain combines TRBV7-9 with TRBJ2-1; no definite D call. The ends were cut back, 1 base at V and 3 bases at J, with 4 bases in the middle. CDR3 length equals 13 residues. The V gene's germline CDR1 is SEHNR and CDR2 FQNEAQ (reference sequence). The CDR3 region has the DNA TGTGCCAGCAGCTTAGACGGCTACAATGAGCAGTTCTTC. Protein: CASSLDGYNEQFF.

This clone came up a few times. Other DNA sequences of this sample code for an identical CDR3. The rearrangement uses TRBV14 and TRBJ1-1; 8 bases are shared with TRBD1. CDR3 length: 15 residues. J was trimmed by 1 base and V by 1 base; bases with no gene match: 2. Germline V lookup: CDR1 SGHDN, CDR2 FVKESK. The CDR3: CASSQVRGPNTEAFF. CDR3 nucleotides: TGTGCCAGCAGCCAAGTCAGGGGGCCGAACACTGAAGCTTTCTTT.

This sequence joins TRBV11-2 and TRBJ2-1; the D is unclear. The ends were cut back, 4 bases at V and 1 base at J, with 11 bases in the middle. CDR3 length: 15 amino acids. Germline V CDR1 and CDR2: SGHAT, FQNNGV. The CDR3 loop reads CASSSDPFSYNEQFF. CDR3 nucleotides: TGTGCCAGCAGCTCAGACCCCTTTTCCTACAATGAGCAGTTCTTC.

This chain uses TRBV7-8 with TRBJ2-7; D call uncertain. This CDR3 contains 11 residues. V was trimmed by 3 bases and J by 3 bases, leaving 3 bases between them. The germline V gene has CDR1 SGHVS and CDR2 FQNEAQ. The CDR3 DNA sequence: TGTGCCAGCAGCTTCAACTACGAGCAGTACTTC. Translated, it gives CASSFNYEQYF.

The rearrangement links TRBV2 to TRBJ2-1, with D possibly TRBD1 on 6 matching bases. The CDR3 spans 14 residues. Germline V gene data show CDR1 as SNHLY and CDR2 as FYNNEI. V was clipped by 8 bases and J by 4 bases, with 15 bases between them. CDR3 sequence (DNA): TGTGCCAGCGAGGCGACAGGACCATACAATGAGCAGTTCTTC. Residues: CASEATGPYNEQFF.

The chain carries TRBV7-9 and TRBJ1-5; possible D gene TRBD1, 5 bases. Trimming removed 5 bases at V and 4 bases at J, with 12 bases between. CDR3 length: 14 residues. Germline CDR1 and CDR2: SEHNR and FQNEAQ (reference sequence). The CDR3 nucleotides read TGTGCCAGCAGCCACGACAGAGTTAATCAGCCCCAGCATTTT. This codes for CASSHDRVNQPQHF.

The chain employs TRBV10-3 and TRBJ2-4, with D perhaps matching TRBD1 (6 bases). CDR1 ENHRY and CDR2 SYGVKD come from the germline V gene. The V end was cut by 2 bases, the J end by 2 bases, with 10 bases between. The CDR3 totals 15 residues. CDR3 nucleotide sequence: TGTGCCATCAGTGAGGAGGGGGTGACCAAAAACATTCAGTACTTC. Protein: CAISEEGVTKNIQYF.

This clone showed up just a few times. This chain connects TRBV28 to TRBJ1-4; D is possibly TRBD1 (5 bases). V was cut by 5 bases and J by 2 bases, with 9 bases left in between. CDR3 length: 14 amino acids. Germline V gene sequence: CDR1 MDHEN, CDR2 SYDVKM. DNA of the CDR3: TGTGCCAGCAGTGGGGCAGCCACTAATGAAAAACTGTTTTTT. Its protein product is CASSGAATNEKLFF.

The table lists this clone with a count of one. V is TRBV10-3 and J is TRBJ2-2; a possible D gene is TRBD1 (5 bases). This CDR3 has 17 amino acids. Germline CDR1 and CDR2: ENHRY and SYGVKD. V lost 1 base to trimming and J lost 0 bases, with 12 bases between them. Here the CDR3 DNA reads TGTGCCATCAGTGAGTTAAGGGTAGGGGCGAACACCGGGGAGCTGTTTTTT. It translates to CAISELRVGANTGELFF.

CDR3 DNA sequence: TGTGCCAGCAGGTTCAGCTCTGGGGCCAACGTCCTGACTTTC. Protein: CASRFSSGANVLTF. The chain links TRBV7-8 to TRBJ2-6; D unclear. Trimming stripped 6 bases from V and 0 bases from J, with 6 bases between. Looked up from germline, CDR1 is SGHVS and CDR2 is FQNEAQ. The CDR3 loop spans 14 amino acids.

The rearrangement uses TRBV10-3 and TRBJ2-1; the D gene is possibly TRBD2 (5 bases). The germline V and J ends were trimmed by 8 bases and 7 bases, with 24 bases remaining between them. The germline V gene has CDR1 ENHRY and CDR2 SYGVKD. CDR3 length: 16 amino acids. The CDR3: CAIQDDRGGYLNEQFF. CDR3 nucleotide sequence: TGTGCCATCCAGGATGATCGGGGTGGGTATCTGAATGAGCAGTTCTTC.